This T cell receptor (beta chain) was sequenced during a study of blood T cell repertoires in COVID-19. As for the study in general: Italy, Spain and the United States were the sources of the convalescent and acute COVID-19 samples. From T cells, B-cell-depleted T cells, or PBMCs came the material, which was cDNA or gDNA.

Original methodology: Estimation of nucleated cell counts relied on the amplification of reference gene primers. The protocol was immunoSEQ multiplex PCR, while the TCRdb copy is restricted to in-frame clones and leaves out a portion. V and J calls and clone size are copied from that table; D and trimming were computed from the DNA. The sample consists of 250,000 to 350,000 clones, around 86% of them appearing once. This CDR3 contains 18 residues. With V trimmed by 3 bases and J by 2 bases, 13 bases remained unmatched. Germline CDR1 and CDR2: SGDLS and YYNGEE. The chain couples TRBV9 to TRBJ2-1; 8 nucleotides match TRBD1. The sequencing input was peripheral blood. The sequence was obtained from a woman aged 30 to 39 with active or convalescent COVID-19. The CDR3 nucleotides are TGTGCCAGCAGCGAGCCCTCCGACCGGGGACAGGCCTACAATGAGCAGTTCTTC. This encodes CASSEPSDRGQAYNEQFF.